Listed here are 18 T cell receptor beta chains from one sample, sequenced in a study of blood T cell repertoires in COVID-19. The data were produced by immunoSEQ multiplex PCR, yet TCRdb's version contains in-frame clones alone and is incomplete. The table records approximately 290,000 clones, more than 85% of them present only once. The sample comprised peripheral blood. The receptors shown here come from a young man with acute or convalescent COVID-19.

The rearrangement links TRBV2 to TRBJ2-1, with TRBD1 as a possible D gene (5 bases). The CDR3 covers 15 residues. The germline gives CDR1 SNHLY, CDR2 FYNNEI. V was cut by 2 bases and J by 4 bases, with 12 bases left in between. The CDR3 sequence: CASSEQRRTYNEQFF. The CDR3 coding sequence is TGTGCCAGCAGTGAACAGAGGCGGACATACAATGAGCAGTTCTTC.

The CDR3 DNA reads as TGTGCCAGTAGTATAGATTCTGGCGGGACTGGCTACGAGCAGTACTTC. Protein product: CASSIDSGGTGYEQYF. The chain carries TRBV19 and TRBJ2-7; possible D gene TRBD2, 6 bases. This CDR3 has 16 amino acids. V was clipped by 0 bases and J by 3 bases, with 15 bases between them. Germline values: CDR1 LNHDA, CDR2 SQIVND (reference sequence). Full variable domain (rest looked up from reference TRBV19 and TRBJ2-7): DGGITQSPKYLFRKEGQNVTLSCEQNLNHDAMYWYRQDPGQGLRLIYYSQIVNDFQKGDIAEGYSVSREKKESFPLTVTSAQKNPTAFYLCASSIDSGGTGYEQYFGPGTRLTVT.

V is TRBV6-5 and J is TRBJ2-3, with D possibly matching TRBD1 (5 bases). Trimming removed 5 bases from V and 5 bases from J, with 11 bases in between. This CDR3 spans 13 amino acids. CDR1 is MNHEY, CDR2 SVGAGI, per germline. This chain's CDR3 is CASSKRTRDTQYF. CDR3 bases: TGTGCCAGCAGTAAACGGACAAGAGATACGCAGTATTTT.

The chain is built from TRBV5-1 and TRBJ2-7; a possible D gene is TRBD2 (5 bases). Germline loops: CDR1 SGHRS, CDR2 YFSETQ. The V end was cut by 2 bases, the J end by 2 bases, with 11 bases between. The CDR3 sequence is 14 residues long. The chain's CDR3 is CASSLLSGPYEQYF. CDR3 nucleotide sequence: TGCGCCAGCAGCTTACTAAGCGGACCCTACGAGCAGTACTTC.

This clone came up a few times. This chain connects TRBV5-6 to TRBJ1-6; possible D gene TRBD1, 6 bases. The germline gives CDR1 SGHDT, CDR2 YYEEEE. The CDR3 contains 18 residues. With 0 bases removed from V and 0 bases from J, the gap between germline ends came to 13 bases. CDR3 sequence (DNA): TGTGCCAGCAGCTTGGAGAAGACAGGCAGCTCCTATAATTCACCCCTCCACTTT. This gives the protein CASSLEKTGSSYNSPLHF.

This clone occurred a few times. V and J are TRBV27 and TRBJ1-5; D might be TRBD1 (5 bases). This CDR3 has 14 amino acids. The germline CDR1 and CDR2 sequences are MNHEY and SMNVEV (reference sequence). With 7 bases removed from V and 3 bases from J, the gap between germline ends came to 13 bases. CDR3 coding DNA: TGTGCCAGCAAGGCAGGGTGGGCCAATCAGCCCCAGCATTTT. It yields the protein CASKAGWANQPQHF.

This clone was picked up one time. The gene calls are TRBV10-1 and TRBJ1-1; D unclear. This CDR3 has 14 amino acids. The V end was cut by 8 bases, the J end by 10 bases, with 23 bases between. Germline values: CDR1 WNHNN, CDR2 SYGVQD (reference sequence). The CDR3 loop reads CASPYTGSTFSAFF. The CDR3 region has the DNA TGCGCCAGCCCTTATACCGGGTCCACCTTCTCAGCTTTCTTT.

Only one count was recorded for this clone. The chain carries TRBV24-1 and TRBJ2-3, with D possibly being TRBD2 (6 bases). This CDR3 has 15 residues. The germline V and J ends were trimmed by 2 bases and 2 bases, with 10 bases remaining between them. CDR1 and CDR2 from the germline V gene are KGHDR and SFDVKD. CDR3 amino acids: CATSDSGAPTDTQYF. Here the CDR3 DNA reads TGTGCCACCAGTGATTCGGGAGCGCCCACAGATACGCAGTATTTT.

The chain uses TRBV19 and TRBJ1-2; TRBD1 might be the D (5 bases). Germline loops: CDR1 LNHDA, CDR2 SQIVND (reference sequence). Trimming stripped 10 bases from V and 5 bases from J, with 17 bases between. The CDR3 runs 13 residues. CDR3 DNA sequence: TGTGCCACCATGGCCAGGGCGGGGTATGGCTACACCTTC. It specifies CATMARAGYGYTF.

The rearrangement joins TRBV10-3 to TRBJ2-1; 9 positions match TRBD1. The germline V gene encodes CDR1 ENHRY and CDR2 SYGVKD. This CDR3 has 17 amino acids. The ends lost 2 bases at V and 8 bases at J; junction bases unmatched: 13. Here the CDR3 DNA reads TGTGCCATCAGTGAGCCCCCCGGGACAGGGACCTTGGATGAGCAGTTCTTC. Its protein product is CAISEPPGTGTLDEQFF.

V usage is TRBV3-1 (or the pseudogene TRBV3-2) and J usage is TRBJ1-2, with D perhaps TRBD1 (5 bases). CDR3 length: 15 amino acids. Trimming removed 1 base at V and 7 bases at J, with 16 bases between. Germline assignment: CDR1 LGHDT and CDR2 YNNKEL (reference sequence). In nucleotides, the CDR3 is TGTGCCAGCAGCCAAGGAACCGGAGGGGTGGGTGGCTACACCTTC. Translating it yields CASSQGTGGVGGYTF.

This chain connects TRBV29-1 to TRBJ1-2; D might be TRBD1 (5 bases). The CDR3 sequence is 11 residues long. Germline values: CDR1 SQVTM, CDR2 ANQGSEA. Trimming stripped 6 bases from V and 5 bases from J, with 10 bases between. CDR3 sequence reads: CSVDSAYGYTF. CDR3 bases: TGCAGCGTCGACAGCGCGTATGGCTACACCTTC.

CDR3: CASSSQGSGANVLTF. The DNA for the CDR3 is TGTGCCAGCAGTTCACAGGGGTCAGGGGCCAACGTCCTGACTTTC. The chain carries TRBV6-4 and TRBJ2-6; TRBD1 agrees at 7 bases. Germline values: CDR1 MRHNA, CDR2 SNTAGT. The CDR3 extends over 15 amino acids. Trimming removed 5 bases from V and 4 bases from J; junction bases left unmatched: 5.

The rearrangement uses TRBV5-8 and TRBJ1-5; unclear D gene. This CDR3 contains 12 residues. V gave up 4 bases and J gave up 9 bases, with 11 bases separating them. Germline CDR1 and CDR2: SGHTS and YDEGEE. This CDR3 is CASSPQGVPQHF. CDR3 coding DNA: TGTGCCAGCAGCCCCCAAGGAGTGCCCCAGCATTTT.

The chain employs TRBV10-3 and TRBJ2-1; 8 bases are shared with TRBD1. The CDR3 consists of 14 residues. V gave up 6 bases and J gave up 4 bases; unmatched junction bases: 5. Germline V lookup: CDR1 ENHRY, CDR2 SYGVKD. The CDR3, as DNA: TGTGCCATCAGGGACAGGGTGTTATACAATGAGCAGTTCTTC. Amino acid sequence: CAIRDRVLYNEQFF.

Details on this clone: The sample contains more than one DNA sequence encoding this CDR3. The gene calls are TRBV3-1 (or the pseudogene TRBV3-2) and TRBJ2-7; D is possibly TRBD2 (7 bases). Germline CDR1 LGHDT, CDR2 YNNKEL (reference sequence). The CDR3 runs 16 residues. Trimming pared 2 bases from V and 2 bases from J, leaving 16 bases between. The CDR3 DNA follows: TGTGCCAGCAGCCAAAGGGGGGCGGGGAGGGCCTACGAGCAGTACTTC. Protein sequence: CASSQRGAGRAYEQYF.

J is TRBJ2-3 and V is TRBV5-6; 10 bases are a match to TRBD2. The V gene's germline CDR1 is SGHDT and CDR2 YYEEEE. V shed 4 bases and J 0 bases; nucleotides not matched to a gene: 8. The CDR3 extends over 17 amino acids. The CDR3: CASSPVGLAASTDTQYF. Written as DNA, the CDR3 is TGTGCCAGCAGCCCGGTAGGACTAGCGGCTAGCACAGATACGCAGTATTTT.

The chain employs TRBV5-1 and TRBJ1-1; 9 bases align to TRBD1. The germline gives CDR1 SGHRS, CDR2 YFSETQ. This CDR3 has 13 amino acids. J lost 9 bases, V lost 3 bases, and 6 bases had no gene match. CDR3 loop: CASSSGTGTKAFF. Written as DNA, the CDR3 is TGCGCCAGCAGCTCGGGGACAGGGACCAAAGCTTTCTTT.